This T cell receptor (beta chain) stems from a study of breast tumors, draining lymph nodes, adjacent tissues. Study-wide findings and caveats: That most tumor T cells come from lymph nodes remained unproven. Compared with lymph nodes, tumors were less diverse; compared with nontumor tissue, more. Compared with basal-like, luminal-like tumors shared significantly more repertoire with nontumor tissue.

Trimming stripped 3 bases from V and 5 bases from J, with 14 bases between. The CDR3 spans 13 residues. CDR1 is DFQATT and CDR2 is SNEGSKA in the germline V gene (reference sequence). MiXCR, run by TCRdb on the multiplex PCR reads, gives a single entry per CDR3 protein. The data contain over 100,000 distinct CDR3 sequences, about a fifth of them singletons. Samples came from axillary lymph nodes draining the breast cancer. This clonotype was observed at least ten times. The antigen is unknown. Sequencing was done on a sample of axillary lymph node tissue. The receptor's source is a female donor with breast cancer. Some clones in this sample may be carry-over from other donors' samples. This chain joins TRBV20-1 and TRBJ2-7; a possible D gene is TRBD1 (6 bases). Here the CDR3 DNA reads TGCAGTGCTAGTGGGCCACAGGGAAACGAGCAGTACTTC. The encoded protein is CSASGPQGNEQYF.